This T cell receptor (beta chain) came from a study of cytomegalovirus exposure and HLA in healthy donors. The CDR3 totals 14 residues. V was shortened by 5 bases and J by 1 base, with 11 bases between the two germline ends. Germline V gene lookup returns CDR1 SGHTA and CDR2 FQGNSA. The PCR ran on 60 Vbeta and 13 Jbeta primers. The table came from immunoSEQ multiplex PCR; TCRdb's copy has only in-frame clones and leaves some out. The table lists tens of thousands of clones. V and J are TRBV7-2 and TRBJ1-1, with D maybe TRBD1 (6 bases). This TCR derives from a woman in her 30s in good health and CMV-seronegative. Sequenced sample: PBMCs. The CDR3: CASSMTTGNTEAFF. In DNA form, the CDR3 reads TGTGCCAGCAGCATGACGACAGGGAACACTGAAGCTTTCTTT.